These T cell receptor beta chains were read from a single sample in a study of T cells in Graves' hyperthyroidism and ophthalmopathy. TCRdb passed the multiplex PCR reads through MiXCR, listing each CDR3 protein once. The sample has 550,000 to 600,000 distinct CDR3 sequences, around 17% seen once. What was sequenced was blood. These receptors were obtained from a woman younger than 35 with Graves' hyperthyroidism. Each CDR3 is given with its conserved first and last residue.

TRBJ2-2,TRBV30,CAWWGSAGTGELFF
TRBJ2-1,TRBV20-1,CSARSFVGDSYNEQFF
TRBJ1-2,TRBV12-3/TRBV12-4,CASSPLRDSPFGYTF
TRBJ2-4,TRBV11-2,CASSRNRNPLAKNIQYF
TRBJ1-5,TRBV27,CASRRSGAILRSDSNQPQHF
TRBJ1-2,TRBV3-1,CASSQAGWGGYTF
TRBJ2-7,TRBV7-2,CASSKRDFQTSYEQYF
TRBJ2-7,TRBV20-1,CSAEGLAGGPYEQYF
TRBJ1-1,TRBV2,CASKGAGAFF
TRBJ2-7,TRBV7-9,CASSFVTSPYEQYF
TRBJ1-3,TRBV3-1,CASSQGARNTIYF
TRBJ1-1,TRBV29-1,CSVARLQNTEAFF
TRBJ2-3,TRBV28,CASSRGLHGTDTQYF
TRBJ2-5,TRBV29-1,CSVARDSLGETQYF
TRBJ2-7,TRBV6-2/TRBV6-3,CASSHSLAGEYEQYF
TRBJ2-5,TRBV7-9,CASSGTTAETQYF
TRBJ1-4,TRBV4-2,CASSQPDRDNEKLFF
TRBJ2-7,TRBV28,CASSSRPSGTYEQYF
TRBJ2-4,TRBV28,CASSPRTGRDIQYF
TRBJ2-7,TRBV27,CASSLRGAYYEQYF
TRBJ2-7,TRBV7-9,CASSDALNEQYF
TRBJ1-2,TRBV28,CASSTSVDYGYTF
TRBJ2-5,TRBV5-1,CASGSAEETQYF
TRBJ2-3,TRBV11-3,CASSPTGRRGKDTQYF
TRBJ1-1,TRBV5-1,CASSLVLGGELLEAFF
TRBJ1-1,TRBV6-2/TRBV6-3,CASSYRSGGGNTEAFF
TRBJ1-1,TRBV27,CASLLQQGATEAFF